The 32 T cell receptor beta chains below were found in one sample sequenced in a study of metastatic and nonmetastatic thyroid tumors (TCRdb year 2020). Before undergoing thyroid surgery, none of the patients had been given any kind of treatment. Receptor libraries were prepared by PCR. This sample was sequenced with an Illumina HiSeq 4000. TCRdb took the public reads, trimmed them with fastp at Q25, ran MiXCR for clone calling and kept in-frame beta chains. The table for this sample lists about 43,000 clones; 3% to 3.5% of them were counted only once. The top ten clones comprise 7.5% to 10% of the sample. The sample comprised blood. The receptors were sampled from a female donor with papillary thyroid cancer or a benign thyroid nodule (not recorded which). Some clones in this sample may be carry-over from other donors' samples.

In its sample, this clone was seen many times. This chain links TRBV27 with TRBJ2-7; D is unresolved. The CDR3 totals 14 residues. Between the trimmed V and J ends, which lost 3 bases and 0 bases, there was a span of 9 bases. CDR1 MNHEY and CDR2 SMNVEV come from the germline V gene (reference sequence). The CDR3 DNA sequence: TGTGCCAGCAGTTTGAAGGCCAGCTCCTACGAGCAGTACTTC. Its translation: CASSLKASSYEQYF.

Concerning this clone: Other DNA sequences from this sample encode an identical CDR3 as well. The rearrangement joins TRBV13 to TRBJ1-5, with TRBD1 matching 7 bases. CDR1 PRHDT and CDR2 FYEKMQ come from the germline V gene (reference sequence). V was clipped by 0 bases and J by 7 bases; unmatched bases: 6. The CDR3 contains 15 residues. The CDR3 coding sequence is TGTGCCAGCAGCTTAGGCGACAGGGTCATACAGCCCCAGCATTTT. Translated: CASSLGDRVIQPQHF. Supplemented by reference TRBV13 and TRBJ1-5, the full variable domain reads AAGVIQSPRHLIKEKRETATLKCYPIPRHDTVYWYQQGPGQDPQFLISFYEKMQSDKGSIPDRFSAQQFSDYHSELNMSSLELGDSALYFCASSLGDRVIQPQHFGDGTRLSIL.

In its sample, this clone was seen a few times. CDR3 nucleotides: TGTGCCAGCAGTCCCGGGACACACTCTTTTAATTCACCCCTCCACTTT. It codes for CASSPGTHSFNSPLHF. This chain joins TRBV7-9 and TRBJ1-6; TRBD1 might be the D (6 bases). There are 16 residues in the CDR3. Trimming left V 6 bases short and J 6 bases short, with 18 bases between. Germline assignment: CDR1 SEHNR and CDR2 FQNEAQ (reference sequence).

This clone was counted many times. This chain joins TRBV20-1 and TRBJ2-3, with D perhaps TRBD1 or TRBD2 (5 bases each). V lost 4 bases and J 4 bases, leaving 9 bases between the germline ends. The CDR3 is made up of 12 amino acids. Per the germline V gene, CDR1 is DFQATT and CDR2 is SNEGSKA (reference sequence). CDR3 loop: CSAKPGPDTQYF. The DNA for the CDR3 is TGCAGTGCTAAGCCGGGGCCAGATACGCAGTATTTT.

This clone counts as medium-sized. This chain uses TRBV4-1 with TRBJ2-5, with D unclear. Deletions cut 1 base from V and 5 bases from J, with 14 bases between. The CDR3 covers 15 residues. From germline, CDR1 is MGHRA and CDR2 YSYEKL. The CDR3 protein is CASSQGGQSEETQYF. The CDR3, as DNA: TGCGCCAGCAGCCAAGGCGGCCAAAGCGAGGAGACCCAGTACTTC.

This clone showed up just a few times. The V gene is TRBV11-2, the J gene TRBJ1-3; D may be TRBD1 (5 bases). V lost 5 bases and J 0 bases, leaving 11 bases between the germline ends. The CDR3 runs to 15 residues. CDR1 is SGHAT, CDR2 FQNNGV, per germline. CDR3 in DNA: TGTGCCAGCAGCCCGGGGGTTTCCTCTGGAAACACCATATATTTT. This sequence encodes CASSPGVSSGNTIYF.

The sample holds many counts of this clone. The chain joins TRBV28 to TRBJ2-2, with D tentatively TRBD2 (5 bases). This CDR3 has 16 residues. Between the trimmed V and J ends, which lost 5 bases and 2 bases, there was a span of 15 bases. Germline assignment: CDR1 MDHEN and CDR2 SYDVKM. CDR3 bases: TGTGCCAGCAGTCCCCAATGGGAGTCTAACACCGGGGAGCTGTTTTTT. Its protein product is CASSPQWESNTGELFF.

The chain is built from TRBV27 and TRBJ1-5; unclear D gene. Germline CDR1 is MNHEY and CDR2 is SMNVEV (reference sequence). This CDR3 contains 22 residues. Trimming took 0 bases from V and 3 from J, leaving 30 bases between them. CDR3 nucleotide sequence: TGTGCCAGCAGTTTATCCACAGTGCACACTCATGATGCACTGTGTATCAATCAGCCCCAGCATTTT. Residues: CASSLSTVHTHDALCINQPQHF.

This clone was observed many times. The chain combines TRBV7-3 with TRBJ1-1, with 9 bases lining up with TRBD1. The CDR3 sequence is 13 residues long. CDR1 and CDR2 (germline): SGHTA, FQGTGA. J was trimmed by 11 bases and V by 7 bases; bases with no gene match: 11. This chain's CDR3 is CASNLTQQGAAFF. CDR3 sequence (DNA): TGTGCCAGCAACCTCACGCAACAGGGGGCGGCTTTCTTT.

A note on this clone: Other DNA sequences in the sample encode the same CDR3. The chain uses TRBV5-1 and TRBJ1-3; 7 bases line up with TRBD1. This CDR3 is built from 14 residues. The V gene's germline CDR1 is SGHRS and CDR2 YFSETQ. Losses at the gene ends were 4 bases for V and 3 bases for J; bases not matched to a gene: 4. The CDR3 protein is CASSLDRVGNTIYF. The CDR3 region has the DNA TGCGCCAGCAGCCTTGACAGGGTTGGAAACACCATATATTTT.

This clone is medium-sized within its sample. V usage is TRBV20-1 and J usage is TRBJ1-6, with a possible D match to TRBD1 (5 bases). V lost 0 bases and J lost 6, with 12 bases in between. The CDR3 is made up of 15 amino acids. Germline CDR1 is DFQATT and CDR2 is SNEGSKA (reference sequence). CDR3 residues: CSAREGRGGNSPLHF. CDR3 in DNA: TGCAGTGCTAGAGAGGGGCGAGGAGGTAATTCACCCCTCCACTTT.

The table lists this clone with many counts. The chain is built from TRBV10-3 and TRBJ2-2, with 8 bases that match TRBD2. The CDR3 runs 15 residues. After removal of 8 bases from V and 3 bases from J, the junction contained 8 bases not matched to a gene. The germline CDR1 and CDR2 sequences are ENHRY and SYGVKD. CDR3 bases: TGTGCCATCTGGGCGGGACTAGGGGACACCGGGGAGCTGTTTTTT. This encodes CAIWAGLGDTGELFF.

This clone appeared many times. The rearrangement links TRBV6-1 to TRBJ1-1; D possibly corresponds to TRBD1 (6 bases). Germline loops: CDR1 MNHNS, CDR2 SASEGT. This CDR3 spans 15 amino acids. V lost 4 bases and J lost 0, with 12 bases in between. As DNA, the CDR3 is TGTGCCAGCAGTGCCCCGGGACAACTGAACACTGAAGCTTTCTTT. This encodes CASSAPGQLNTEAFF.

The genes are TRBV6-1 and TRBJ2-7; D tentatively reads TRBD1 or TRBD2 (6 bases each). The V and J ends lost 6 bases and 4 bases respectively, with 19 bases between them. CDR3 length: 15 residues. Germline CDR1 reads MNHNS; CDR2 reads SASEGT. The CDR3 sequence: CASSQAGGAGYEQYF. The CDR3 coding sequence is TGTGCCAGCAGCCAAGCCGGGGGCGCTGGGTACGAGCAGTACTTC.

Many counts were recorded for this clone. The V and J genes are TRBV28 and TRBJ2-3, with unresolved D. V was cut by 7 bases and J by 3 bases, with 11 bases left in between. From germline, CDR1 is MDHEN and CDR2 SYDVKM. The CDR3 is made up of 13 amino acids. Here the CDR3 reads CASMADWTDTQYF. The CDR3, as DNA: TGTGCCAGCATGGCTGACTGGACAGATACGCAGTATTTT. The full variable domain, in which reference TRBV28 and TRBJ2-3 provide the parts outside the CDR3, is DVKVTQSSRYLVKRTGEKVFLECVQDMDHENMFWYRQDPGLGLRLIYFSYDVKMKEKGDIPEGYSVSREKKERFSLILESASTNQTSMYLCASMADWTDTQYFGPGTRLTVL.

There are a few counts of this clone. The genes are TRBV20-1 and TRBJ2-3; D ambiguous. The CDR3 covers 13 residues. Trimming left V 6 bases short and J 0 bases short, with 10 bases between. CDR1 is DFQATT and CDR2 is SNEGSKA in the germline V gene (reference sequence). This CDR3 is CSARLPSTDTQYF. CDR3 DNA: TGCAGTGCCCGACTCCCAAGCACAGATACGCAGTATTTT.

CDR3 residues: CASSRAGEQYF. Written as DNA, the CDR3 is TGCGCCAGCAGCCGGGCGGGTGAGCAGTACTTC. The chain is built from TRBV5-1 and TRBJ2-7, with TRBD2 as a possible D gene (5 bases). Trimming left V 4 bases short and J 7 bases short, with 9 bases between. This CDR3 is 11 amino acids long. Germline CDR1 is SGHRS and CDR2 is YFSETQ.

The rearrangement links TRBV11-2 to TRBJ1-4; D not certain. The CDR3 extends over 13 amino acids. The V end was cut by 5 bases, the J end by 8 bases, with 12 bases between. The germline gives CDR1 SGHAT, CDR2 FQNNGV. The CDR3 loop is CASSRLGNEKLFF. Here the CDR3 DNA reads TGTGCCAGCAGCCGACTAGGAAACGAAAAACTGTTTTTT.

This clone was observed many times. The chain carries TRBV7-2 and TRBJ1-5; D gene unclear. The CDR3 sequence is 15 residues long. Germline V lookup: CDR1 SGHTA, CDR2 FQGNSA. Trimming took 1 base from V and 1 from J, leaving 8 bases between them. DNA of the CDR3: TGTGCCAGCAGCTTAGGCCAGTCGAGCAATCAGCCCCAGCATTTT. Translation: CASSLGQSSNQPQHF.

Ten or more counts support this clone. This chain links TRBV7-8 with TRBJ2-7; tentative D call: TRBD1 (6 bases). The CDR3 spans 16 residues. CDR1 is SGHVS, CDR2 FQNEAQ, per germline. The V gene lost 4 bases and the J gene lost 7 bases, with 23 bases spanning the gap. In DNA form, the CDR3 reads TGTGCCAGCAGCTCCTCTATGGGGGACACTCCCTTGGAGCAGTACTTC. This sequence encodes CASSSSMGDTPLEQYF.

The table lists this clone with a few counts. Relative to the germline gene, one junction end is altered; a read error may explain this. The CDR3 reads CTSKGQLLNEQFF. The CDR3 bases are TGTACCAGCAAGGGCCAGTTGCTCAATGAGCAGTTCTTC. The chain links TRBV25-1 to TRBJ2-1; no clear D. CDR1 is MGHDK and CDR2 is SYGVNS in the germline V gene. The CDR3 is made up of 13 amino acids. The whole variable domain, filled in from reference TRBV25-1 and TRBJ2-1, reads EADIYQTPRYLVIGTGKKITLECSQTMGHDKMYWYQQDPGMELHLIHYSYGVNSTEKGDLSSESTVSRIRTEHFPLTLESARPSHTSQYLCTSKGQLLNEQFFGPGTRLTVL.

In this sample, this clone turned up a few times. This chain connects TRBV2 to TRBJ2-1, with TRBD1 identical over 9 bases. Unmatched junction bases numbered 3, after V lost 8 bases and J lost 4 bases. From germline, CDR1 is SNHLY and CDR2 FYNNEI. CDR3 length: 13 residues. The CDR3 nucleotides are TGTGCCAGCGGGACAGGGCGGTACAATGAGCAGTTCTTC. Translated: CASGTGRYNEQFF. Based on the CDR3 plus reference TRBV2 and TRBJ2-1, the full variable domain is EPEVTQTPSHQVTQMGQEVILRCVPISNHLYFYWYRQILGQKVEFLVSFYNNEISEKSEIFDDQFSVERPDGSNFTLKIRSTKLEDSAMYFCASGTGRYNEQFFGPGTRLTVL.

The rearrangement uses TRBV6-1 and TRBJ1-5; 9 bases match TRBD1. Germline V gives CDR1 MNHNS, CDR2 SASEGT. This CDR3 is built from 14 residues. The V gene end was trimmed by 10 bases and the J gene end by 0 bases; junction bases not matched to a gene: 4. CDR3 coding DNA: TGTGCCACTCGACAGGGGGATAGCAATCAGCCCCAGCATTTT. Its protein product is CATRQGDSNQPQHF.

There are a few counts of this clone. This rearrangement joins TRBV6-1 to TRBJ1-3; perhaps TRBD1 as D (5 bases). This CDR3 contains 13 residues. The V gene's germline CDR1 is MNHNS and CDR2 SASEGT. Trimming removed 10 bases at V and 4 bases at J, with 14 bases between. Here the CDR3 reads CAILPDTGNTIYF. The CDR3 nucleotides read TGTGCCATTCTACCGGACACAGGAAACACCATATATTTT.

This chain connects TRBV6-2 or TRBV6-3 to TRBJ2-3, with D possibly called TRBD1 or TRBD2 (5 bases each). Germline V CDR1 and CDR2: MNHEY, SVGEGT. The length of the CDR3 is 14 residues. V dropped 8 bases and J dropped 4 bases, with 16 bases sitting between them. CDR3 amino acids: CASGGGGTSDTQYF. The CDR3 nucleotides read TGTGCCAGCGGGGGTGGGGGAACGTCAGATACGCAGTATTTT.

CDR3 sequence: CASSYSLAGEETQYF. The CDR3 bases are TGTGCCAGCAGTTACTCTCTAGCGGGAGAAGAGACCCAGTACTTC. The J gene is TRBJ2-5, the V gene TRBV6-5; TRBD2 agrees at 10 bases. The V gene's germline CDR1 is MNHEY and CDR2 SVGAGI. V was pared by 0 bases and J by 3 bases, with 1 base of the junction left unmatched. The CDR3 is 15 amino acids.

This clone was observed a few times. Given a much more abundant clone one base away, this may be a read error. The chain has TRBV30 and TRBJ2-5; D gene unclear. Trimming removed 0 bases at V and 2 bases at J, with 7 bases between. The germline gives CDR1 GTSNPN, CDR2 SVGIG (reference sequence). The length of the CDR3 is 13 residues. This CDR3 reads CAWSVLTQETQYF. The CDR3 DNA follows: TGTGCCTGGAGTGTACTTACTCAAGAGACCCAGTACTTC.

This chain uses TRBV20-1 with TRBJ2-7, with 9 bases aligning to TRBD2. The CDR3 sequence is 13 residues long. Germline V gene data show CDR1 as DFQATT and CDR2 as SNEGSKA (reference sequence). J gave up 3 bases and V 1 base, and 1 base lay outside the gene matches. In DNA form, the CDR3 reads TGCAGTGCTAGAGGCGGGAGGGACTACGAGCAGTACTTC. As protein: CSARGGRDYEQYF.

This clone came up many times. The chain couples TRBV6-1 to TRBJ1-5; 10 bases are shared with TRBD1. The germline V gene encodes CDR1 MNHNS and CDR2 SASEGT. Losses at the gene ends were 6 bases for V and 2 bases for J; bases not matched to a gene: 4. The CDR3 spans 15 residues. CDR3 DNA sequence: TGTGCCAGCAGCACCGGGACAGGGGGCAATCAGCCCCAGCATTTT. Its translation is CASSTGTGGNQPQHF.

This clone was seen repeatedly, ten times or more. The J gene is TRBJ2-2, the V gene TRBV30, with 7 nucleotides matching TRBD2. V dropped 5 bases and J dropped 5; count of bases not matched to a gene: 11. CDR3 length equals 15 residues. The germline gives CDR1 GTSNPN, CDR2 SVGIG (reference sequence). CDR3 sequence: CAWGGDLPGTGELFF. The CDR3 DNA sequence: TGTGCCTGGGGGGGGGACCTCCCCGGGACCGGGGAGCTGTTTTTT.

Concerning this clone itself: With a much larger clone just one base away, this may be a read error. The chain combines TRBV30 with TRBJ2-5, with D perhaps TRBD2 (6 bases). Germline values: CDR1 GTSNPN, CDR2 SVGIG (reference sequence). The CDR3 runs to 14 residues. The CDR3 bases are TGTGCCTGGAACCGGAGGGCCAGGGAGGAGACCCGGTACTTC. Its protein is CAWNRRAREETRYF.

This clone was found many times. The chain is built from TRBV30 and TRBJ2-3; TRBD2 matches 7 bases. Germline V gene sequence: CDR1 GTSNPN, CDR2 SVGIG (reference sequence). The CDR3 covers 16 residues. J gave up 2 bases and V 0 bases, and 8 bases lay outside the gene matches. This chain's CDR3 is CAWSVWRGTVTDTQYF. The CDR3 bases are TGTGCCTGGAGTGTATGGCGGGGGACGGTCACAGATACGCAGTATTTT.